This passage covers 25 T cell receptor beta chains from one sample sequenced in a study of glioma-infiltrating T cells after dendritic cell vaccination. TCRdb's table, derived via immunoSEQ multiplex PCR, lists solely in-frame clones and lacks some. This sample has roughly 100,000 clones, with roughly four fifths found just once. The input for sequencing was blood, taken before dendritic cell vaccination. These receptors came from a human donor with glioblastoma.

The chain has TRBV6-5 and TRBJ1-2, with D possibly matching TRBD1 (5 bases). The CDR3 runs to 12 residues. V was trimmed by 7 bases and J by 4 bases, leaving 10 bases between them. Per the germline V gene, CDR1 is MNHEY and CDR2 is SVGAGI. In DNA form, the CDR3 reads TGTGCCAGCACGGACACCGCCTATGGCTACACCTTC. It specifies CASTDTAYGYTF.

In its sample, this clone was seen once. The CDR3 reads CATKDSGVEDEKLFF. The CDR3 DNA follows: TGCGCCACGAAGGACTCAGGGGTTGAGGATGAAAAACTGTTTTTT. The chain is built from TRBV5-1 and TRBJ1-4, with a possible D match to TRBD1 (6 bases). Germline-derived CDR1 and CDR2 are SGHRS and YFSETQ. This CDR3 region has 15 residues. V lost 9 bases and J 6 bases, leaving 21 bases between the germline ends.

The gene calls are TRBV4-1 and TRBJ2-1; D is undetermined. Germline V gene lookup returns CDR1 MGHRA and CDR2 YSYEKL. This CDR3 contains 13 residues. V was clipped by 1 base and J by 9 bases, with 10 bases between them. The CDR3: CASSQVLPVEQFF. The CDR3 bases are TGCGCCAGCAGCCAAGTCCTACCGGTTGAGCAGTTCTTC.

CDR3 region: CASSSRQGWGYTF. The CDR3 DNA sequence: TGCGCCAGCAGTTCTCGACAGGGCTGGGGCTACACCTTC. This chain joins TRBV5-1 and TRBJ1-2; TRBD1 matches 7 bases. Germline CDR1 reads SGHRS; CDR2 reads YFSETQ. Losses at the gene ends were 5 bases for V and 8 bases for J; bases not matched to a gene: 9. The CDR3 sequence is 13 residues long.

The chain links TRBV10-3 to TRBJ2-2, with 10 bases aligning to TRBD1. Germline trimming cut 4 bases from V and 6 bases from J; bases unmatched to any gene: 5. CDR3 length: 15 amino acids. CDR1 and CDR2 (germline): ENHRY, SYGVKD. This CDR3 reads CAISVGDRGSGELFF. The CDR3 nucleotides are TGTGCCATCAGTGTCGGGGACAGGGGATCCGGGGAGCTGTTTTTT.

The chain couples TRBV6-5 to TRBJ2-7; 9 bases agree with TRBD1. The CDR3 is 14 amino acids. With 6 bases clipped from V and 2 bases from J, the junction kept 5 bases outside the gene matches. Germline loops: CDR1 MNHEY, CDR2 SVGAGI. For the CDR3, the DNA is TGTGCCAGCAGGCAAGGACAGGGGACCTACGAGCAGTACTTC. It translates to CASRQGQGTYEQYF.

This clone was observed a few times. The V call is TRBV6-6, the J call TRBJ1-1, with TRBD1 matching 11 bases. Germline V gene data show CDR1 as MNHNY and CDR2 as SVGAGI (reference sequence). After removal of 8 bases from V and 3 bases from J, the junction contained 5 bases not matched to a gene. There are 14 residues in the CDR3. CDR3 bases: TGTGCCAGCGGGGACAGGGGGAAGGACACTGAAGCTTTCTTT. This encodes CASGDRGKDTEAFF.

This chain connects TRBV7-8 to TRBJ1-2; D remains unclear. Trimming stripped 1 base from V and 0 bases from J, with 6 bases between. The CDR3 is made up of 14 amino acids. The V gene's germline CDR1 is SGHVS and CDR2 FQNEAQ. CDR3 residues: CASSLGAANYGYTF. The CDR3 DNA is TGTGCCAGCAGCTTAGGAGCGGCTAACTATGGCTACACCTTC.

V gene TRBV5-6 combines with J gene TRBJ1-1, with D perhaps TRBD1 (6 bases). This CDR3 contains 15 residues. Germline lookup yields CDR1 SGHDT and CDR2 YYEEEE. V lost 5 bases to trimming and J lost 0 bases, with 14 bases between them. The CDR3 bases are TGTGCCAGCAGTTCTGAAACAGGGATGAACACTGAAGCTTTCTTT. This codes for CASSSETGMNTEAFF.

This clone was seen once. V and J are TRBV7-2 and TRBJ2-2; perhaps TRBD2 as D (7 bases). The CDR3 consists of 15 residues. From germline, CDR1 is SGHTA and CDR2 FQGNSA. V lost 5 bases and J 7 bases, leaving 17 bases between the germline ends. The CDR3: CASSDRGGAGGELFF. The CDR3 DNA reads TGTGCCAGCAGCGACCGAGGGGGGGCGGGCGGGGAGCTGTTTTTT.

This chain links TRBV7-2 with TRBJ2-5, with D tentatively TRBD2 (7 bases). The CDR3 is made up of 15 amino acids. Trimming took 3 bases from V and 5 from J, leaving 16 bases between them. Germline V gene data show CDR1 as SGHTA and CDR2 as FQGNSA. The CDR3 nucleotides read TGTGCCAGCAGCTTCAGTGCGGGGGCGGTGGAGACCCAGTACTTC. As protein: CASSFSAGAVETQYF.

Points on this clone: At one boundary the junction diverges from the germline segment, which might be a read error. This chain joins TRBV7-7 and TRBJ2-2; 8 nucleotides line up with TRBD1. Germline V gene data show CDR1 as SSHAT and CDR2 as FNYEAQ (reference sequence). This CDR3 has 16 amino acids. The chain's CDR3 is CASSMPGGRDTGELFF. The CDR3 DNA follows: TGTGCTAGCAGCATGCCAGGGGGCAGGGACACCGGGGAGCTGTTTTTT.

The V and J genes are TRBV11-2 and TRBJ2-2; D is possibly TRBD2 (7 bases). The ends were cut back, 2 bases at V and 4 bases at J, with 14 bases in the middle. From germline, CDR1 is SGHAT and CDR2 FQNNGV. The CDR3 is 16 amino acids. The CDR3: CASSLTGGGGTGELFF. The DNA of the CDR3 is TGTGCCAGCAGCTTAACGGGGGGCGGAGGCACCGGGGAGCTGTTTTTT. The variable domain in full, completed from reference TRBV11-2 and TRBJ2-2, reads EAGVAQSPRYKIIEKRQSVAFWCNPISGHATLYWYQQILGQGPKLLIQFQNNGVVDDSQLPKDRFSAERLKGVDSTLKIQPAKLEDSAVYLCASSLTGGGGTGELFFGEGSRLTVL.

The chain couples TRBV6-1 to TRBJ2-5; perhaps TRBD1 as D (6 bases). The CDR3 runs to 14 residues. V was cut by 5 bases and J by 5 bases, with 15 bases left in between. Germline V CDR1 and CDR2: MNHNS, SASEGT. The CDR3 DNA follows: TGTGCCAGCAGTCAGGGGTCCCTGGGGGAGACCCAGTACTTC. Its protein is CASSQGSLGETQYF.

As DNA, the CDR3 is TGCGCCAGCAGCCAAGATCTTGCGATCGAGCAGTACTTC. As protein: CASSQDLAIEQYF. The chain couples TRBV4-1 to TRBJ2-7; no reliable D call. CDR3 size: 13 residues. CDR1 MGHRA and CDR2 YSYEKL come from the germline V gene. The V end was cut by 0 bases, the J end by 6 bases, with 9 bases between.

The gene calls are TRBV11-3 and TRBJ2-1; a weak D match, TRBD2 (6 bases). The CDR3 runs 15 residues. Trimming removed 5 bases at V and 7 bases at J, with 18 bases between. The germline CDR1 and CDR2 sequences are SGHNT and YENEEA. The CDR3 nucleotides read TGTGCCAGCAGCCCCGGGACTCCTACAGCTAATGAGCAGTTCTTC. Protein product: CASSPGTPTANEQFF.

This chain connects TRBV15 to TRBJ2-4; a possible D gene is TRBD2 (6 bases). The germline V and J ends were trimmed by 0 bases and 1 base, with 7 bases remaining between them. CDR3 length equals 15 residues. Per the germline V gene, CDR1 is LNHNV and CDR2 is YYDKDF (reference sequence). DNA of the CDR3: TGTGCCACCAGCAGAGATCGGGAGGCCAAAAACATTCAGTACTTC. It translates to CATSRDREAKNIQYF.

In this sample, this clone is medium-sized (0.01 to 0.1%). This chain connects TRBV12-5 to TRBJ1-3; TRBD1 is a possible D gene (6 bases). Germline loops: CDR1 LGHNT, CDR2 FRNRAP. V was pared by 6 bases and J by 0 bases, with 12 bases between. The CDR3 consists of 15 residues. DNA for the CDR3: TGTGCTAGTGGCCCGGGACACGTCTCTGGAAACACCATATATTTT. Amino acids: CASGPGHVSGNTIYF.

V and J are TRBV4-1 and TRBJ2-5; the D is unclear. The CDR3 has 13 amino acids. V lost 0 bases to trimming and J lost 5 bases, with 7 bases between them. Germline V CDR1 and CDR2: MGHRA, YSYEKL. CDR3 bases: TGCGCCAGCAGCCAAGATCCAGGTGAGACCCAGTACTTC. This translates into CASSQDPGETQYF.

The chain recombines TRBV30 with TRBJ2-2; a weak D match, TRBD2 (6 bases). Germline V CDR1 and CDR2: GTSNPN, SVGIG (reference sequence). This CDR3 region has 16 residues. Trimming left V 8 bases short and J 2 bases short, with 21 bases between. DNA of the CDR3: TGTGCCCTTGAATGGCGGGGAGGTTTAAACACCGGGGAGCTGTTTTTT. Translating gives CALEWRGGLNTGELFF. Full variable domain (rest looked up from reference TRBV30 and TRBJ2-2): SQTIHQWPATLVQPVGSPLSLECTVEGTSNPNLYWYRQAAGRGLQLLFYSVGIGQISSEVPQNLSASRPQDRQFILSSKKLLLSDSGFYLCALEWRGGLNTGELFFGEGSRLTVL.

CDR3 in amino acids: CASSPPGQGDDSPLHF. The CDR3 DNA is TGTGCCAGCAGTCCACCGGGACAGGGCGATGATTCACCCCTCCACTTT. The V and J genes are TRBV7-9 and TRBJ1-6; 9 nucleotides agree with TRBD1. Germline V gene lookup returns CDR1 SEHNR and CDR2 FQNEAQ (reference sequence). The CDR3 is 16 amino acids. Trimming cost V 6 bases and J 8 bases; bases outside gene matches: 11.

Concerning this clone itself: Other DNA variants within this sample encode the same CDR3. The chain couples TRBV30 to TRBJ1-1; 7 bases map to TRBD1. Germline V gene lookup returns CDR1 GTSNPN and CDR2 SVGIG (reference sequence). V shed 2 bases and J 5 bases; nucleotides not matched to a gene: 5. The CDR3 is 13 amino acids. Written as DNA, the CDR3 is TGTGCCTGGAGTAGACAGGGCGGGACTGAAGCTTTCTTT. Protein product: CAWSRQGGTEAFF.

The chain recombines TRBV19 with TRBJ2-1, with 11 bases lining up with TRBD2. The germline CDR1 and CDR2 sequences are LNHDA and SQIVND (reference sequence). Trimming removed 4 bases from V and 4 bases from J; junction bases left unmatched: 9. The CDR3 extends over 17 amino acids. CDR3 in amino acids: CASSTYSSGGPYNEQFF. In nucleotides, the CDR3 is TGTGCCAGTAGTACGTACTCTAGCGGGGGGCCTTACAATGAGCAGTTCTTC.

This chain uses TRBV19 with TRBJ2-7, with 7 bases lining up with TRBD1. CDR1 LNHDA and CDR2 SQIVND come from the germline V gene (reference sequence). Germline trimming cut 5 bases from V and 2 bases from J; bases unmatched to any gene: 9. The CDR3 runs 15 residues. The CDR3, as DNA: TGTGCCAGTAGTTTGGCAGGGGGAAAGACCTACGAGCAGTACTTC. The encoded protein is CASSLAGGKTYEQYF.

V gene TRBV10-1 combines with J gene TRBJ2-7; D is undetermined. This CDR3 spans 15 amino acids. V was clipped by 3 bases and J by 5 bases, with 17 bases between them. Germline CDR1 and CDR2: WNHNN and SYGVQD (reference sequence). The CDR3 nucleotides are TGCGCCAGCAGTGAACTTCGGCAGGTGCTCCACGAGCAGTACTTC. Amino acid sequence: CASSELRQVLHEQYF.